This is a list of T cell receptor beta chains from one sample in a study of blood T cell repertoires in COVID-19. TCRdb keeps only in-frame clones here, not all; method: immunoSEQ multiplex PCR. The sample has under 130,000 clones; around 84% are singletons. The sequenced sample consisted of peripheral blood. These receptors came from a human donor in a cohort sampled during active COVID-19. The CDR3 runs from the conserved cysteine through the conserved F or W. Each record gives: clone size, J gene, D gene, V gene, CDR3 DNA, CDR3 protein. D genes are given only for firm matches. Clone size is shown for a subset of rows, as once, few, many or a class of expanded clone.

size: .
J: TRBJ2-7
D: .
V: TRBV2
DNA: TGTGCCAGCATCGGGTACTCCTACGAGCAGTACTTC
CDR3: CASIGYSYEQYF

size: .
J: TRBJ1-5
D: .
V: TRBV4-1
DNA: TGCGCCAGCAGCCAAGATCACCAGGGATGGAGCAATCAGCCCCAGCATTTT
CDR3: CASSQDHQGWSNQPQHF

size: .
J: TRBJ1-3
D: .
V: TRBV2
DNA: TGTGCCAGCAGTGAAGGTTTGAGCTCTGGAAACACCATATATTTT
CDR3: CASSEGLSSGNTIYF

size: .
J: TRBJ1-1
D: .
V: TRBV2
DNA: TGTGCCACAACGCCAAGACATACGAACACTGAAGCTTTCTTT
CDR3: CATTPRHTNTEAFF

size: .
J: TRBJ1-2
D: TRBD1
V: TRBV18
DNA: TGTGCCAGCTCAGCCGGGACAGGGTATGGCTACACCTTC
CDR3: CASSAGTGYGYTF

size: .
J: TRBJ2-3
D: TRBD2
V: TRBV5-1
DNA: TGCGCCAGCAGCTTGGGAAGCGGGGGGACAGATACGCAGTATTTT
CDR3: CASSLGSGGTDTQYF

size: once
J: TRBJ1-1
D: TRBD1
V: TRBV5-1
DNA: TGCGCCAGCAGCCCGACTCCGGGACAGATGAAGAACACTGAAGCTTTCTTT
CDR3: CASSPTPGQMKNTEAFF

size: few
J: TRBJ2-7
D: .
V: TRBV29-1
DNA: TGCAGCGTGGGGGCAGGGGCAGGGCAGTACTTC
CDR3: CSVGAGAGQYF

size: once
J: TRBJ1-2
D: .
V: TRBV5-1
DNA: TGCGCCAGCAGCTCGGGTGGTGGAGGCTACACCTTC
CDR3: CASSSGGGGYTF

size: .
J: TRBJ1-1
D: TRBD1
V: TRBV29-1
DNA: TGCAGCGCTGGACAGGCGGCGTGGAACACTGAAGCTTTCTTT
CDR3: CSAGQAAWNTEAFF

size: .
J: TRBJ2-5
D: .
V: TRBV11-3
DNA: TGTGCCAGCAGCTTAGGGGGGCCCCAAGAGACCCAGTACTTC
CDR3: CASSLGGPQETQYF

size: .
J: TRBJ1-2
D: .
V: TRBV5-1
DNA: TGCGCCAGCAGCTTAAACCCCTTGGGGGCGCCCCAGGATGGCTACACCTTC
CDR3: CASSLNPLGAPQDGYTF

size: once
J: TRBJ2-5
D: TRBD2
V: TRBV7-9
DNA: TGTGCCAGCAGCTTAGTTCAAGGACTAGCGGGGATGGGACAGACCCAGTACTTC
CDR3: CASSLVQGLAGMGQTQYF

size: .
J: TRBJ2-2
D: .
V: TRBV5-4
DNA: TGTGCCAGCAGCTTGAGTGCAGGCAACACCGGGGAGCTGTTTTTT
CDR3: CASSLSAGNTGELFF

size: .
J: TRBJ1-2
D: TRBD1
V: TRBV6-1
DNA: TGTGCCAGCAGTGCCCAAAGACAGGGGGCGAGGGGTGGCTACACCTTC
CDR3: CASSAQRQGARGGYTF

size: .
J: TRBJ1-1
D: .
V: TRBV4-1
DNA: TGCGCCAGCAGCCAAGTAGGGAGGGGGACTGAAGCTTTCTTT
CDR3: CASSQVGRGTEAFF

size: once
J: TRBJ2-7
D: TRBD2
V: TRBV11-2
DNA: TGTGCCAGCAGCTCAACGACTAGCGGGGGCTACGAGCAGTACTTC
CDR3: CASSSTTSGGYEQYF

size: few
J: TRBJ2-5
D: .
V: TRBV5-8
DNA: TGTGCCAGCAGCCCAGGACAGAACCAAGAGACCCAGTACTTC
CDR3: CASSPGQNQETQYF

size: .
J: TRBJ1-2
D: TRBD1
V: TRBV3-1/TRBV3-2
DNA: TGTGCCAGCAGCCGGGGACAGAACTATGGCTACACCTTC
CDR3: CASSRGQNYGYTF

size: .
J: TRBJ2-1
D: .
V: TRBV27
DNA: TGTGCCAGCAGTTCGGAGGGATTCCCTCGGCTAAAGTCCTACAATGAGCAGTTCTTC
CDR3: CASSSEGFPRLKSYNEQFF

size: .
J: TRBJ2-7
D: TRBD2
V: TRBV5-1
DNA: TGCGCCAGCAGCCCCTCTCTAGCGGGGTCGGGTGAGCAGTACTTC
CDR3: CASSPSLAGSGEQYF

size: .
J: TRBJ2-5
D: TRBD1
V: TRBV5-6
DNA: TGTGCCAGCAGCCTCCACAGGGGGGTTTTGCAGACCCAGTACTTC
CDR3: CASSLHRGVLQTQYF

size: .
J: TRBJ1-3
D: .
V: TRBV7-2
DNA: TGTGCCAGCAGCTTACTTGGGTTGACTGTCACAGGAAACACCATATATTTT
CDR3: CASSLLGLTVTGNTIYF

size: many
J: TRBJ1-3
D: .
V: TRBV6-1
DNA: TGTGCCAGCAGTGAAGACAGGAACTCTGGAAACACCATATATTTT
CDR3: CASSEDRNSGNTIYF

size: .
J: TRBJ2-2
D: .
V: TRBV5-1
DNA: TGCGCCAGCAACACGGGACAACCCACCGGGGAGCTGTTTTTT
CDR3: CASNTGQPTGELFF

size: .
J: TRBJ1-2
D: TRBD1
V: TRBV9
DNA: TGTGCCAGCAGCGGTTCGGGACAGTCCTATGGCTACACCTTC
CDR3: CASSGSGQSYGYTF

size: .
J: TRBJ2-3
D: TRBD1
V: TRBV18
DNA: TGTGCCAGCTCACCATCTAGGCAGGGGGCCAGCACAGATACGCAGTATTTT
CDR3: CASSPSRQGASTDTQYF

size: .
J: TRBJ1-2
D: .
V: TRBV19
DNA: TGTGCCGTCGGGGAGGGTGGTGGCTACACCTTC
CDR3: CAVGEGGGYTF